What follows are 27 T cell receptor beta chains derived from one specimen sequenced in a study of blood T cell repertoires in COVID-19. The repertoire was sequenced with immunoSEQ multiplex PCR; TCRdb's copy has only in-frame clones and lacks some. Of 150,000 or so clones in the sample, roughly 70% were seen once. The sequenced sample consisted of peripheral blood. These receptors were taken from a woman aged 80 or over with acute or convalescent COVID-19.

The V and J genes are TRBV7-2 and TRBJ2-6, with TRBD2 matching over 11 bases. The V segment lost 5 bases and the J segment 0 bases; nucleotides outside the gene matches: 3. Germline V gene data show CDR1 as SGHTA and CDR2 as FQGNSA. CDR3 length equals 17 residues. CDR3 in amino acids: CASSVTSGSSGANVLTF. Here the CDR3 DNA reads TGTGCCAGCAGCGTTACTAGCGGGAGCTCTGGGGCCAACGTCCTGACTTTC.

This chain links TRBV19 with TRBJ2-7; 9 positions agree with TRBD1. The junction had 7 bases not matched to a gene; V was cut back by 0 bases and J by 4 bases. Germline lookup yields CDR1 LNHDA and CDR2 SQIVND (reference sequence). The CDR3 runs to 16 residues. Here the CDR3 reads CASSIDPGQGIYEQYF. The CDR3 DNA is TGTGCCAGTAGTATAGATCCGGGACAGGGAATATACGAGCAGTACTTC.

The chain has TRBV29-1 and TRBJ2-7, with TRBD2 identical over 11 bases. The CDR3 is made up of 13 amino acids. Germline V gene data show CDR1 as SQVTM and CDR2 as ANQGSEA. The V segment lost 7 bases and the J segment 7 bases; nucleotides outside the gene matches: 9. The CDR3, as DNA: TGCAGCGCTCAACTAGCGGGAGTCGGTGAGCAGTACTTC. As protein: CSAQLAGVGEQYF.

There are many counts of this clone. The chain couples TRBV5-6 to TRBJ2-7; no definite D call. The V end was cut by 4 bases, the J end by 3 bases, with 17 bases between. CDR3 length: 15 amino acids. The germline V gene has CDR1 SGHDT and CDR2 YYEEEE. CDR3 DNA sequence: TGTGCCAGCAGCCCGGTAGCTCGGGTGCGCTACGAGCAGTACTTC. Protein: CASSPVARVRYEQYF.

This clone turned up a few times. V and J are TRBV5-1 and TRBJ1-4, with 8 bases aligning to TRBD1. V lost 3 bases to trimming and J lost 4 bases; unmatched junction nucleotides: 8. There are 16 residues in the CDR3. Germline CDR1 is SGHRS and CDR2 is YFSETQ. CDR3 residues: CASSSTGQGHNEKLFF. CDR3 nucleotide sequence: TGCGCCAGCAGCTCGACCGGACAGGGCCATAATGAAAAACTGTTTTTT.

The genes are TRBV7-9 and TRBJ2-3; TRBD1 matches at 11 bases. V lost 5 bases and J lost 5; bases outside the gene matches: 6. The CDR3 is 15 amino acids. Germline V gene data show CDR1 as SEHNR and CDR2 as FQNEAQ (reference sequence). DNA of the CDR3: TGTGCCAGCAGCCCCGGACAGGGGGCATTAGATACGCAGTATTTT. This sequence encodes CASSPGQGALDTQYF.

This clone was seen a handful of times. The CDR3 bases are TGTGCCAGTAGTACCGGACAGGAAGAGACCCAGTACTTC. It codes for CASSTGQEETQYF. The rearrangement uses TRBV19 and TRBJ2-5, with TRBD1 matching over 7 bases. Per germline, CDR1 LNHDA and CDR2 SQIVND (reference sequence). The CDR3 is 13 residues long. V lost 4 bases and J lost 3; bases outside the gene matches: 2.

This chain links TRBV12-3 or TRBV12-4 with TRBJ2-1, with D unresolved. The CDR3 runs 12 residues. V gave up 3 bases and J gave up 5 bases, with 5 bases separating them. For the CDR3, the DNA is TGTGCCAGCAGTTTTGCTAACAATGAGCAGTTCTTC. Translating it yields CASSFANNEQFF.

This rearrangement joins TRBV7-9 to TRBJ1-1; D not resolved. V gave up 5 bases and J gave up 1 base, with 20 bases separating them. Germline CDR1 reads SEHNR; CDR2 reads FQNEAQ (reference sequence). This CDR3 is built from 17 residues. The CDR3 reads CASSPHNPVISNTEAFF. CDR3 DNA sequence: TGTGCCAGCAGCCCCCACAACCCAGTTATTTCGAACACTGAAGCTTTCTTT.

This clone was counted between two and nine times. This chain uses TRBV7-9 with TRBJ1-3, with 11 bases identical to TRBD1. The germline V gene encodes CDR1 SEHNR and CDR2 FQNEAQ (reference sequence). V trimming: 10 bases; J trimming: 3 bases; junction bases outside the gene matches: 5. The length of the CDR3 is 14 residues. CDR3 in DNA: TGTGCCACCGGACAGGGGGCAAGTGGAAACACCATATATTTT. It is translated as CATGQGASGNTIYF.

The chain recombines TRBV21-1 with TRBJ2-1; the DNA was not used to check the table's D call, TRBD2. TRBV21-1 is an annotated pseudogene. This CDR3 contains 20 residues. The DNA of the CDR3 is TGTGCCAGCAGCAAAGTTGGTTTAGCGGGAGATCGCAAGTCCTACAATGAGCAGTTCTTC. Translated: CASSKVGLAGDRKSYNEQFF.

The chain has TRBV28 and TRBJ1-5, with a possible D match to TRBD1 (6 bases). This CDR3 has 15 amino acids. In germline, CDR1 is MDHEN, CDR2 SYDVKM. With 2 bases removed from V and 6 bases from J, the gap between germline ends came to 14 bases. CDR3 DNA: TGTGCCAGCAGTTTAGGGGGGGCCGGAAGTCAGCCCCAGCATTTT. This gives the protein CASSLGGAGSQPQHF. The whole variable domain, remainder taken from reference TRBV28 and TRBJ1-5, is DVKVTQSSRYLVKRTGEKVFLECVQDMDHENMFWYRQDPGLGLRLIYFSYDVKMKEKGDIPEGYSVSREKKERFSLILESASTNQTSMYLCASSLGGAGSQPQHFGDGTRLSIL.

This chain links TRBV6-5 with TRBJ1-4, with 7 nucleotides matching TRBD1. The V and J ends lost 5 bases and 7 bases, in that order; junction bases with no gene match: 7. The CDR3 is 14 amino acids. The germline V gene has CDR1 MNHEY and CDR2 SVGAGI. DNA for the CDR3: TGTGCCAGCAGTACTAGACAGGGAGGTGAAAAACTGTTTTTT. Encoded protein: CASSTRQGGEKLFF.

The chain couples TRBV30 to TRBJ2-7; 8 positions agree with TRBD2. The CDR3 loop spans 14 amino acids. Germline V CDR1 and CDR2: GTSNPN, SVGIG (reference sequence). V was clipped by 3 bases and J by 6 bases; unmatched bases: 10. The CDR3 sequence: CAWSPGGGGSEQYF. The CDR3 DNA follows: TGTGCCTGGAGCCCCGGGGGCGGGGGGTCCGAGCAGTACTTC. Drawing the rest from reference TRBV30 and TRBJ2-7, the complete variable domain is SQTIHQWPATLVQPVGSPLSLECTVEGTSNPNLYWYRQAAGRGLQLLFYSVGIGQISSEVPQNLSASRPQDRQFILSSKKLLLSDSGFYLCAWSPGGGGSEQYFGPGTRLTVT.

This sequence joins TRBV19 and TRBJ2-7, with D tentatively TRBD1 (5 bases). This CDR3 comprises 14 residues. V was trimmed by 4 bases and J by 1 base, leaving 11 bases between them. The V gene's germline CDR1 is LNHDA and CDR2 SQIVND (reference sequence). The CDR3 DNA follows: TGTGCCAGTAGTAAACGCCAGGGTTCCTACGAGCAGTACTTC. Translation: CASSKRQGSYEQYF.

This CDR3 reads CAWSVLRQGGGYTF. CDR3 in DNA: TGTGCCTGGAGTGTACTCAGGCAGGGGGGAGGCTACACCTTC. The V call is TRBV30, the J call TRBJ1-2, with TRBD1 identical over 7 bases. The J segment lost 8 bases and the V segment lost 0 bases, leaving 9 bases of the junction unmatched. The V gene's germline CDR1 is GTSNPN and CDR2 SVGIG (reference sequence). The CDR3 covers 14 residues.

This chain connects TRBV4-2 to TRBJ1-6; 9 bases match TRBD1. V shed 8 bases and J 6 bases; nucleotides not matched to a gene: 5. This CDR3 contains 14 residues. CDR1 is LGHNA, CDR2 YNFKEQ, per germline. DNA of the CDR3: TGTGCCAGCGACCCGACAGGGGGTAATTCACCCCTCCACTTT. Translating gives CASDPTGGNSPLHF.

The CDR3 DNA sequence: TGTGCCAGTAGTATAGGACTAGCGCGGAGCACAGATACGCAGTATTTT. It is translated as CASSIGLARSTDTQYF. J is TRBJ2-3 and V is TRBV19, with 8 bases aligning to TRBD2. The V gene end was trimmed by 1 base and the J gene end by 0 bases; junction bases not matched to a gene: 3. CDR3 length: 16 residues. The germline gives CDR1 LNHDA, CDR2 SQIVND (reference sequence).

The rearrangement links TRBV5-4 to TRBJ2-7, with 9 bases lining up with TRBD1. Germline CDR1 reads SGHNT; CDR2 reads YYREEE (reference sequence). V gave up 5 bases and J gave up 1 base; unmatched junction bases: 4. The CDR3 spans 14 residues. The CDR3 region has the DNA TGTGCCAGCAGAAAGACAGGGGGGTCCTACGAGCAGTACTTC. Translated, it gives CASRKTGGSYEQYF.

V gene TRBV28 combines with J gene TRBJ2-2; the match to TRBD1 covers 8 bases. This CDR3 spans 19 amino acids. V lost 5 bases and J lost 4; bases outside the gene matches: 18. CDR1 is MDHEN and CDR2 is SYDVKM in the germline V gene. CDR3 bases: TGTGCCAGCAGTCCTCGCCCATATCGCAGGGGGCCTCTCACCGGGGAGCTGTTTTTT. Translating it yields CASSPRPYRRGPLTGELFF. The full variable domain, with the rest looked up from reference TRBV28 and TRBJ2-2, is DVKVTQSSRYLVKRTGEKVFLECVQDMDHENMFWYRQDPGLGLRLIYFSYDVKMKEKGDIPEGYSVSREKKERFSLILESASTNQTSMYLCASSPRPYRRGPLTGELFFGEGSRLTVL.

The J gene is TRBJ2-1, the V gene TRBV2; a weak D match, TRBD1 (5 bases). This CDR3 spans 15 amino acids. Per germline, CDR1 SNHLY and CDR2 FYNNEI. Trimming stripped 6 bases from V and 6 bases from J, with 18 bases between. CDR3 region: CASRKDSTASNEQFF. As DNA, the CDR3 is TGTGCCAGCAGAAAAGATTCGACAGCCTCCAATGAGCAGTTCTTC.

The chain joins TRBV10-3 to TRBJ1-5, with 9 bases aligning to TRBD1. Per germline, CDR1 ENHRY and CDR2 SYGVKD. J lost 6 bases, V lost 4 bases, and 1 base had no gene match. The CDR3 is made up of 13 amino acids. The CDR3 spells CAISGGQGQPQHF. The CDR3 DNA reads TGTGCCATCAGTGGGGGACAGGGTCAGCCCCAGCATTTT.

The chain employs TRBV19 and TRBJ1-5; perhaps TRBD1 as D (5 bases). CDR1 is LNHDA and CDR2 is SQIVND in the germline V gene (reference sequence). Trimming left V 3 bases short and J 3 bases short, with 9 bases between. The CDR3 is 14 amino acids. The CDR3 coding sequence is TGTGCCAGTAGTATCAACAGGATCAATCAGCCCCAGCATTTT. Translating gives CASSINRINQPQHF.

The gene calls are TRBV7-9 and TRBJ2-6, with a possible D match to TRBD2 (5 bases). This CDR3 contains 17 residues. Germline values: CDR1 SEHNR, CDR2 FQNEAQ (reference sequence). Trimming cost V 2 bases and J 8 bases, with 19 bases left between them. The CDR3 DNA reads TGTGCCAGCAGCTTACTTCCCGAGGGCGCCCTTCCCAACGTCCTGACTTTC. It encodes CASSLLPEGALPNVLTF.

V usage is TRBV6-2 or TRBV6-3 and J usage is TRBJ2-5; 7 bases fit TRBD2. Trimming cost V 2 bases and J 1 base; bases outside gene matches: 4. The CDR3 sequence is 15 residues long. Germline-derived CDR1 and CDR2 are MNHEY and SVGEGT. The CDR3 sequence is CASSYEAGIQETQYF. CDR3 DNA: TGTGCCAGCAGTTACGAAGCGGGGATCCAAGAGACCCAGTACTTC.

The genes are TRBV13 and TRBJ2-1; 13 nucleotides align to TRBD2. The CDR3 loop spans 17 amino acids. J gave up 9 bases and V 2 bases, and 10 bases lay outside the gene matches. CDR1 and CDR2 (germline): PRHDT, FYEKMQ (reference sequence). The CDR3 region is CASSLSPGTSGMSEQFF. The CDR3 DNA is TGTGCCAGCAGCTTATCCCCCGGGACTAGCGGGATGAGTGAGCAGTTCTTC.

The V call is TRBV4-1, the J call TRBJ2-1; 11 nucleotides match TRBD2. Unmatched junction bases numbered 9, after V lost 4 bases and J lost 7 bases. The CDR3 loop spans 16 amino acids. Germline-derived CDR1 and CDR2 are MGHRA and YSYEKL. This chain's CDR3 is CASSPALAGGPNEQFF. The CDR3 coding sequence is TGCGCCAGCAGCCCCGCCTTAGCGGGAGGGCCTAATGAGCAGTTCTTC.